This TCR beta chain came from a study of graft-versus-host responses after intestinal transplantation. Notes on this clone: Its antigen is not known.

General observations from the study: GvH clones were found in recipient marrow; some appeared first in ileum or blood. Those patients showing graft-donor T cell macrochimerism displayed high graft-versus-host to host-versus-graft clonal ratios in allografts.

TCRdb's table, derived via immunoSEQ multiplex PCR, lists solely in-frame clones and lacks some. This sample carries about 88,000 clones, 80% to 95% of them seen once, and the ten largest clones take just under 0.35%. This CDR3 has 14 residues. Germline V gives CDR1 SEHNR, CDR2 FQNEAQ (reference sequence). Trimming pared 1 base from V and 0 bases from J, leaving 7 bases between. The sample consisted of unstimulated CD4+ T cells sorted from spleen or lymph node cells, taken before transplant. The source of this sequence is a human donor who was the organ donor for an intestinal transplant. V usage is TRBV7-9 and J usage is TRBJ2-7; D perhaps matches TRBD1 (5 bases). In DNA form, the CDR3 reads TGTGCCAGCAGCTTAGACAGGCCCTCCTACGAGCAGTACTTC. Translation: CASSLDRPSYEQYF.